This T cell receptor beta chain was captured by sequencing in a study of blood T cells in healthy people across ages. General study findings and limits: A roughly linear age-dependent decrease characterized TCR beta diversity per million T cells.

The germline V and J ends were trimmed by 4 bases and 0 bases, with 10 bases remaining between them. The CDR3 loop spans 15 amino acids. CDR1 and CDR2 (germline): LGHNA, YNFKEQ. The use of a sample-barcoded 5' primer and a J-beta primer mix characterized a second PCR of about 7 to 12 cycles. A single record per CDR3 protein comes from TCRdb applying MiXCR to the 5' RACE reads. There are about 1.1 million distinct CDR3 sequences in the sample; about two fifths occur only once, and under 15% lies in the top ten. This clonotype was counted a few times. Its antigen is undetermined. This chain links TRBV4-2 with TRBJ1-5, with D uncertain. The specimen sequenced was blood. This receptor was obtained from a man aged 18 to 30 in good health. The CDR3, as DNA: TGTGCCAGCAGCCCAGACCACAGTAGCAATCAGCCCCAGCATTTT. It is translated as CASSPDHSSNQPQHF.